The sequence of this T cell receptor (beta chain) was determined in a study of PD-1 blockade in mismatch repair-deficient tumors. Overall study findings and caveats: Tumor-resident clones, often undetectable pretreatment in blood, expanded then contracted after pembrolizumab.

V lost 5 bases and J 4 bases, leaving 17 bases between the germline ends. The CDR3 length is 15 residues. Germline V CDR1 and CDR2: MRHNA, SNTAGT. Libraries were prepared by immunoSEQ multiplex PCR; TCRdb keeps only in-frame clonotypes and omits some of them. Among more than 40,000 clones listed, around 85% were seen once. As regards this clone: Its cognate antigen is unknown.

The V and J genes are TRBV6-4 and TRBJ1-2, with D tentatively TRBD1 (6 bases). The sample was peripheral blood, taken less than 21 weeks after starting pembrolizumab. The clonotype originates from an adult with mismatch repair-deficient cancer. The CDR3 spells CASSSTQTGLYGYTF. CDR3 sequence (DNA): TGTGCCAGCAGTTCCACTCAGACAGGCCTCTATGGCTACACCTTC.